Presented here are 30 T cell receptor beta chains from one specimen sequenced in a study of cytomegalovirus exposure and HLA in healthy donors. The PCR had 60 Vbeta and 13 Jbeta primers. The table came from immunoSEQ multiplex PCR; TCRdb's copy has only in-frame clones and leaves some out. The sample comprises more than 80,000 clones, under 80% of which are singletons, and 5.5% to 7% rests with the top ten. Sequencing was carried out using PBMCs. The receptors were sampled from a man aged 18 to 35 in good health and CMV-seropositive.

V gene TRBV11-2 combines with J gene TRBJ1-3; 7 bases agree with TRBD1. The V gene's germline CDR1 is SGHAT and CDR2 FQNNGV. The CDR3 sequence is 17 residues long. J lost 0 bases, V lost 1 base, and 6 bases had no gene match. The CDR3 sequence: CASSLGWQGGSGNTIYF. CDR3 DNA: TGTGCCAGCAGCTTAGGTTGGCAGGGGGGCTCTGGAAACACCATATATTTT.

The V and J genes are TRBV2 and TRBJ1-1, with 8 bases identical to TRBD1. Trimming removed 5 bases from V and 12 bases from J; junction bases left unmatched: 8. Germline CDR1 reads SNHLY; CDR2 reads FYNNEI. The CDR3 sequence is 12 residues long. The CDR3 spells CASSRGTGLTFF. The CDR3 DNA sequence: TGTGCCAGCAGTAGGGGGACAGGTCTAACTTTCTTT.

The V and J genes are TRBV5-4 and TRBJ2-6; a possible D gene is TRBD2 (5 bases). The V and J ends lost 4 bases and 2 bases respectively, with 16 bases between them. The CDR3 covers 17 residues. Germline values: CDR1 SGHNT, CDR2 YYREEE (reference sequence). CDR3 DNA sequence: TGTGCCAGCAGCCCAGGACTGAGTGGTGCTGGGGCCAACGTCCTGACTTTC. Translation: CASSPGLSGAGANVLTF. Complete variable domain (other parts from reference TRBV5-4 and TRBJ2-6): ETGVTQSPTHLIKTRGQQVTLRCSSQSGHNTVSWYQQALGQGPQFIFQYYREEENGRGNFPPRFSGLQFPNYSSELNVNALELDDSALYLCASSPGLSGAGANVLTFGAGSRLTVL.

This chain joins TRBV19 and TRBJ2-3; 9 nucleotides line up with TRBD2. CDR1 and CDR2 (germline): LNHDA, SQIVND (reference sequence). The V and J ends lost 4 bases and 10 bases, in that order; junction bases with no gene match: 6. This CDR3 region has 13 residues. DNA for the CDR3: TGTGCCAGTAGTACTAGCGGGATAGAGGCGCAGTATTTT. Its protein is CASSTSGIEAQYF.

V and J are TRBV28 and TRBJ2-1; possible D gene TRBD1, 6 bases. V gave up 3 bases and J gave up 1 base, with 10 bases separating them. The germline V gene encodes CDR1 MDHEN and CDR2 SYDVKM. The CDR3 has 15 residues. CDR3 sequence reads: CASSFRGISYNEQFF. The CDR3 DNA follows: TGTGCCAGCAGTTTTAGGGGGATTTCCTACAATGAGCAGTTCTTC.

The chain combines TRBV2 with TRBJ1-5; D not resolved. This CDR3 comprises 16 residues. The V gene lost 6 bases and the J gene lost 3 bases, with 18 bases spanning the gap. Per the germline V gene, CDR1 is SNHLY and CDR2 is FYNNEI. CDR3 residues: CASSTAPRAFNQPQHF. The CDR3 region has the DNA TGTGCCAGCAGCACCGCCCCGCGGGCCTTCAATCAGCCCCAGCATTTT.

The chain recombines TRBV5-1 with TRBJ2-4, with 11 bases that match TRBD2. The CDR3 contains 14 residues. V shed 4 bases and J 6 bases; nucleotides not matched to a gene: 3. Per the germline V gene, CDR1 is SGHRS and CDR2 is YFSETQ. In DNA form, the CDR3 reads TGCGCCAGCAGCCGCACTAGCGGGAGAAACATTCAGTACTTC. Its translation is CASSRTSGRNIQYF.

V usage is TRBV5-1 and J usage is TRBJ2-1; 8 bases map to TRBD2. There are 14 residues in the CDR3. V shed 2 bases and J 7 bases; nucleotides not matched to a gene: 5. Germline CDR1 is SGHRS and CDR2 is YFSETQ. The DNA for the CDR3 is TGCGCCAGCAGCTTCCGGGAGGGCAGGAATGAGCAGTTCTTC. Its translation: CASSFREGRNEQFF.

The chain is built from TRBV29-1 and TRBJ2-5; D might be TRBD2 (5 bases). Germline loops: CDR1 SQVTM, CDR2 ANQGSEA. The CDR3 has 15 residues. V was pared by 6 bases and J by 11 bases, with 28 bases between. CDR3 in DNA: TGCAGCGTCTATATGTTTGGAGGCGGCACCTCCCCGCAGTACTTC. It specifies CSVYMFGGGTSPQYF.

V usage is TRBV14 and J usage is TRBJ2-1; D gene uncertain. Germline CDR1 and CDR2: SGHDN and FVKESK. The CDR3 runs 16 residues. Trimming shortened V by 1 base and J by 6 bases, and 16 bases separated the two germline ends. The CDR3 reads CASSQVINTDSNEQFF. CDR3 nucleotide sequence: TGTGCCAGCAGCCAAGTCATAAACACAGATTCCAATGAGCAGTTCTTC.

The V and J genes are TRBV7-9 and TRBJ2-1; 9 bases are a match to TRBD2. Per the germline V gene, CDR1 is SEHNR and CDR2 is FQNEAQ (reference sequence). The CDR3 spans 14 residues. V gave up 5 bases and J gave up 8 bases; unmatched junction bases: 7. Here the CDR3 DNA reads TGTGCCAGCAGCCAGTTAGCGGGAGTTGATGAGCAGTTCTTC. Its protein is CASSQLAGVDEQFF.

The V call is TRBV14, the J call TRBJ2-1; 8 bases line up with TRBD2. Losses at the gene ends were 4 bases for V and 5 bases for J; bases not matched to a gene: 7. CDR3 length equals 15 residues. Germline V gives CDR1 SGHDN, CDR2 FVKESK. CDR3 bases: TGTGCCAGCAGCCTAGCTAGCGGGTCCCACAATGAGCAGTTCTTC. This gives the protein CASSLASGSHNEQFF.

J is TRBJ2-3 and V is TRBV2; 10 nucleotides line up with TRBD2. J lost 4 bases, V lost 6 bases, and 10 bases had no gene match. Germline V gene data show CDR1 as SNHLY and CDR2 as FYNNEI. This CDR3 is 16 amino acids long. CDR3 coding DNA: TGTGCCAGCAGGGCTCGGACTAGCGGAATGGCAGATACGCAGTATTTT. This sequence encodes CASRARTSGMADTQYF.

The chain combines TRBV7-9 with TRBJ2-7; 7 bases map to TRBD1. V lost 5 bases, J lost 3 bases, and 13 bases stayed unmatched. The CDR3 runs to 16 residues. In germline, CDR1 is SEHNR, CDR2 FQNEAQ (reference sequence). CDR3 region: CASSKDRAPSSYEQYF. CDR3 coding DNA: TGTGCCAGCAGCAAAGACAGGGCCCCTTCCAGCTACGAGCAGTACTTC.

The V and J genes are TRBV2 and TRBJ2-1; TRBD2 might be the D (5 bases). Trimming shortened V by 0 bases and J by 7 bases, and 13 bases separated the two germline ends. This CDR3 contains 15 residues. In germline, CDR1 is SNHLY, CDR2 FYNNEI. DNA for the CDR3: TGTGCCAGCAGTGAAGCATGGGCGGGCCGGAATGAGCAGTTCTTC. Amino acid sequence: CASSEAWAGRNEQFF. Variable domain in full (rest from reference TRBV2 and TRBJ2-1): EPEVTQTPSHQVTQMGQEVILRCVPISNHLYFYWYRQILGQKVEFLVSFYNNEISEKSEIFDDQFSVERPDGSNFTLKIRSTKLEDSAMYFCASSEAWAGRNEQFFGPGTRLTVL.

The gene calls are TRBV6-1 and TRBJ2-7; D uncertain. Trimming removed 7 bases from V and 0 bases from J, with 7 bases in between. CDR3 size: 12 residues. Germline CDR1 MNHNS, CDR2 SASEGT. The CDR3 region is CASTFSSYEQYF. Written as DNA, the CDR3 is TGTGCCAGCACCTTTAGCTCCTACGAGCAGTACTTC.

The CDR3 DNA reads as TGCGCCAGCAGCCAGTCCCTAAACACTGAAGCTTTCTTT. Translating gives CASSQSLNTEAFF. The chain links TRBV4-1 to TRBJ1-1; D gene ambiguous. V was cut by 3 bases and J by 2 bases, with 7 bases left in between. Germline CDR1 is MGHRA and CDR2 is YSYEKL. The CDR3 totals 13 residues.

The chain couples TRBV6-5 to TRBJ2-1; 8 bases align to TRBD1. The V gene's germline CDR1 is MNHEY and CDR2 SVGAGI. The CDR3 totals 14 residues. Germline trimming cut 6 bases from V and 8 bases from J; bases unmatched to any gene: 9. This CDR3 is CASSPTGDPDEQFF. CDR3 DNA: TGTGCCAGCAGCCCGACAGGGGACCCGGATGAGCAGTTCTTC.

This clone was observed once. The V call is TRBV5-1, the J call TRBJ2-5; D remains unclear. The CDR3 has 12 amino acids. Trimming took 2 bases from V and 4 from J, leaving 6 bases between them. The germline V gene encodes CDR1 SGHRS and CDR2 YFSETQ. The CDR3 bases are TGCGCCAGCAGCTTTTCCAGAGAGACCCAGTACTTC. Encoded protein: CASSFSRETQYF.

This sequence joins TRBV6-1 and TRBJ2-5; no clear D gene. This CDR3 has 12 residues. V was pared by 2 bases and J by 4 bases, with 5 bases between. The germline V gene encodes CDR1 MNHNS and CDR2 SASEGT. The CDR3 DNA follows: TGTGCCAGCAGTGAACTACGAGAGACCCAGTACTTC. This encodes CASSELRETQYF.

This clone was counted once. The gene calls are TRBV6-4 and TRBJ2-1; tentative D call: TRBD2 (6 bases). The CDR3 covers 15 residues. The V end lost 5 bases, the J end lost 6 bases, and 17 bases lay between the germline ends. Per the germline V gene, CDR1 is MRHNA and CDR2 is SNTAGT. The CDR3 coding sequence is TGTGCCAGCAGTCCAATGGGGGGACCTCTCAATGAGCAGTTCTTC. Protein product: CASSPMGGPLNEQFF.

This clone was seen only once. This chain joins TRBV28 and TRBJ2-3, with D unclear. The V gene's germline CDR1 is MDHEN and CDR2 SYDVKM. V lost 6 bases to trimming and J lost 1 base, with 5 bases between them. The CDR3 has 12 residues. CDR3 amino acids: CASRPGTDTQYF. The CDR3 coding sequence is TGTGCCAGCAGGCCGGGCACAGATACGCAGTATTTT. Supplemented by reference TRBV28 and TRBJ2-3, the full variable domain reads DVKVTQSSRYLVKRTGEKVFLECVQDMDHENMFWYRQDPGLGLRLIYFSYDVKMKEKGDIPEGYSVSREKKERFSLILESASTNQTSMYLCASRPGTDTQYFGPGTRLTVL.

CDR3 region: CASSTGLSLPPLHF. CDR3 coding DNA: TGTGCCAGCAGTACGGGACTATCACTCCCACCCCTCCACTTT. The rearrangement uses TRBV6-5 and TRBJ1-6; tentatively, D is TRBD1 (5 bases). V lost 5 bases and J 11 bases, leaving 16 bases between the germline ends. This CDR3 spans 14 amino acids. Germline V lookup: CDR1 MNHEY, CDR2 SVGAGI.

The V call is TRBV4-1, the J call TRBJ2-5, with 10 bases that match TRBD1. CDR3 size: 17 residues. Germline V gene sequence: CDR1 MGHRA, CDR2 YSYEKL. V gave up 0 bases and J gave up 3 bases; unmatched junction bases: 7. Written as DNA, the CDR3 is TGCGCCAGCAGCCAAGATCGAGGGACAGGGGACAAAGAGACCCAGTACTTC. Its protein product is CASSQDRGTGDKETQYF.

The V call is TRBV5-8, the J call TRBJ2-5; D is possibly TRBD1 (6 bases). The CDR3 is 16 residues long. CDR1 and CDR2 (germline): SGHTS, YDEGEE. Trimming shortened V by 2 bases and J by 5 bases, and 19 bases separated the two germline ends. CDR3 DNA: TGTGCCAGCAGCTTAGGACAGCCGGAACTGGGGGAGACCCAGTACTTC. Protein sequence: CASSLGQPELGETQYF.

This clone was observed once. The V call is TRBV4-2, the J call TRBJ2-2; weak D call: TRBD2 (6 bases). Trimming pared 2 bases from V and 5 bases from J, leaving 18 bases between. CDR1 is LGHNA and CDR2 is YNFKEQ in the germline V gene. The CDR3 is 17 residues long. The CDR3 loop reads CASSQSLGLARTGELFF. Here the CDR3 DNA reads TGTGCCAGCAGCCAATCCCTGGGGCTAGCGAGGACCGGGGAGCTGTTTTTT.

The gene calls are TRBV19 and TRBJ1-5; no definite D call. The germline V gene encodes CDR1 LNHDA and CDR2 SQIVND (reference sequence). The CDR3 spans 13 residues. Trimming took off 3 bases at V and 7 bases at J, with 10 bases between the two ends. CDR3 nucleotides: TGTGCCAGTAGTATGAAGTTAGCGCAGCCCCAGCATTTT. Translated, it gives CASSMKLAQPQHF. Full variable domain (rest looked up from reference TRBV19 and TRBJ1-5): DGGITQSPKYLFRKEGQNVTLSCEQNLNHDAMYWYRQDPGQGLRLIYYSQIVNDFQKGDIAEGYSVSREKKESFPLTVTSAQKNPTAFYLCASSMKLAQPQHFGDGTRLSIL.

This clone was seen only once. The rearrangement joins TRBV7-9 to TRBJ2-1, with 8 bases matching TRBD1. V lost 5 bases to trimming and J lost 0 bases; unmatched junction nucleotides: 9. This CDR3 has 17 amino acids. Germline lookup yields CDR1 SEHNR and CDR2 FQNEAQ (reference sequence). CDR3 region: CASSRGYRGSSYNEQFF. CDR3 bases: TGTGCCAGCAGCCGAGGCTACAGGGGGAGCTCCTACAATGAGCAGTTCTTC. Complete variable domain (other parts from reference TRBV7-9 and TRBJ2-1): DTGVSQNPRHKITKRGQNVTFRCDPISEHNRLYWYRQTLGQGPEFLTYFQNEAQLEKSRLLSDRFSAERPKGSFSTLEIQRTEQGDSAMYLCASSRGYRGSSYNEQFFGPGTRLTVL.

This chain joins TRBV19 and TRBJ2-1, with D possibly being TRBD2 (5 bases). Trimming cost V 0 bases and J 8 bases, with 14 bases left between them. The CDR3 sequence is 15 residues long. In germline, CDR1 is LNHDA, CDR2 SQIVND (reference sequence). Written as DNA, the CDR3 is TGTGCCAGTAGTATAGATTCTGTAGCGTTTGATGAGCAGTTCTTC. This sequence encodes CASSIDSVAFDEQFF.

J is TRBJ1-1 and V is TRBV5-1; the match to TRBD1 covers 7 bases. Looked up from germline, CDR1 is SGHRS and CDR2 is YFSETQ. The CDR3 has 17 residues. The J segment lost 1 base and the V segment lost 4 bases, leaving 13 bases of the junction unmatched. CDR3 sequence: CASSPSETGMGNTEAFF. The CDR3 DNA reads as TGCGCCAGCAGCCCCTCCGAGACAGGGATGGGGAACACTGAAGCTTTCTTT.